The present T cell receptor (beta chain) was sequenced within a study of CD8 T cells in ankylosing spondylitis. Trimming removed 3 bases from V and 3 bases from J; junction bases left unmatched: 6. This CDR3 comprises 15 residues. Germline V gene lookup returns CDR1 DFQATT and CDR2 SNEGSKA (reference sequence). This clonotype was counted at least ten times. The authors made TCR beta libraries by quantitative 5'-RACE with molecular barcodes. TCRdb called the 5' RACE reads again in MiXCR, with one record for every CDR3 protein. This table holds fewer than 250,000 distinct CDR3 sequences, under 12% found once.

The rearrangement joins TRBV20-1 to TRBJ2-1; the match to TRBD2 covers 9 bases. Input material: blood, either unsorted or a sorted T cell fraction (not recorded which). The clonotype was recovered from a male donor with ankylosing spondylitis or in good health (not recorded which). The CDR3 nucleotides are TGCAGTGCTAGCCCGGGACTAGCAGTCTACAATGAGCAGTTCTTC. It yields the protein CSASPGLAVYNEQFF.